This is a list of T cell receptor beta chains from one sample in a study of CD8 T cells in Susac syndrome. A single record per CDR3 protein comes from TCRdb applying MiXCR to the immunoSEQ multiplex PCR reads. Of roughly 130,000 distinct CDR3 sequences in the sample, 90% to 95% were seen once. Sequencing was done on a sample of CD4+ T cells from PBMCs. The receptors shown here come from a human donor in good health. The CDR3 runs from the conserved cysteine through the conserved F or W. The D gene is left open where the match is weak. Clone size, where shown, is once, few, many, or a class for clones that have expanded.

- TRBJ2-3 - TRBV29-1 CSVLVSSTDTQYF TGCAGCGTTTTGGTCTCTAGCACAGATACGCAGTATTTT
- TRBJ1-1 - TRBV3-1 CASSQGLGEAFF TGTGCCAGCAGCCAAGGTCTAGGGGAAGCTTTCTTT
TRBD2 TRBJ2-7 - TRBV10-3 CAIGSGDYEQYF TGTGCCATCGGCAGCGGGGACTACGAGCAGTACTTC
- TRBJ2-1 once TRBV9 CASSVSPYNEQFF TGTGCCAGCAGCGTATCCCCCTACAATGAGCAGTTCTTC
- TRBJ2-7 - TRBV5-1 CASRMDSGPYEQYF TGCGCCAGCAGAATGGACTCAGGCCCCTACGAGCAGTACTTC
- TRBJ2-7 - TRBV29-1 CSVGRGRDYEQYF TGCAGCGTTGGTAGGGGCAGGGACTACGAGCAGTACTTC
- TRBJ2-3 - TRBV5-6 CASSLMTRSADTQYF TGTGCCAGCAGCTTGATGACTAGGAGCGCAGATACGCAGTATTTT
- TRBJ2-1 - TRBV29-1 CSVESTGRSNEQFF TGCAGCGTTGAGTCTACGGGACGTTCCAATGAGCAGTTCTTC
- TRBJ2-5 - TRBV29-1 CSVEDLIGAQGLGQETQYF TGCAGCGTTGAAGATCTTATTGGGGCGCAGGGTTTAGGCCAAGAGACCCAGTACTTC
- TRBJ1-1 - TRBV7-2 CASSLASEAEAFF TGTGCCAGCAGCTTAGCGAGTGAGGCTGAAGCTTTCTTT
- TRBJ2-7 - TRBV29-1 CSVAQGRDEQYF TGCAGCGTTGCCCAGGGTCGGGACGAGCAGTACTTC
TRBD1 TRBJ2-7 - TRBV3-1 CASSQPDRVEQYF TGTGCCAGCAGCCAACCGGACAGGGTCGAGCAGTACTTC
- TRBJ2-3 - TRBV6-1 CASREQGASLAGVGTQYF TGTGCCAGCAGGGAACAGGGGGCTTCGCTAGCGGGAGTGGGAACGCAGTATTTT
- TRBJ2-5 once TRBV7-2 CASSLSPTRGTQYF TGTGCCAGCAGCTTATCTCCAACCCGCGGGACCCAGTACTTC
- TRBJ2-2 - TRBV5-1 CASSLATVGTGELFF TGCGCCAGCAGCTTGGCTACGGTTGGCACCGGGGAGCTGTTTTTT
- TRBJ2-7 - TRBV3-1 CASSQGGVEQYF TGTGCCAGCAGCCAAGGCGGGGTCGAGCAGTACTTC
TRBD2 TRBJ2-7 - TRBV6-1 CAGRLAASYEQYF TGTGCCGGCAGACTAGCGGCCTCCTACGAGCAGTACTTC
- TRBJ1-2 - TRBV20-1 CSARGAGGYTF TGCAGTGCTAGAGGGGCGGGCGGCTACACCTTC
TRBD2 TRBJ2-1 - TRBV12-3/TRBV12-4 CASSPRLAGGPSQFF TGTGCCAGCAGTCCCCGACTAGCGGGAGGGCCTTCGCAGTTCTTC
- TRBJ1-3 - TRBV11-2 CASSTDLSGNTIYF TGTGCCAGCAGCACAGACCTCTCTGGAAACACCATATATTTT
TRBD2 TRBJ2-1 - TRBV5-1 CASSFLAGVSDEQFF TGCGCCAGCAGCTTCCTAGCGGGAGTGAGCGATGAGCAGTTCTTC
- TRBJ1-3 once TRBV3-1 CASSSPASGNTIYF TGTGCCAGCAGCTCCCCGGCCTCTGGAAACACCATATATTTT
- TRBJ1-5 few TRBV30 CAWSAGGNQPQHF TGTGCCTGGAGTGCCGGAGGCAATCAGCCCCAGCATTTT
- TRBJ2-7 once TRBV28 CASRPPGGGYEQYF TGTGCCAGCAGGCCCCCGGGGGGCGGTTACGAGCAGTACTTC
TRBD1 TRBJ1-5 - TRBV3-1 CATGQGLRQPQHF TGTGCCACCGGACAGGGCCTAAGGCAGCCCCAGCATTTT
TRBD2 TRBJ2-5 - TRBV19 CASSFGLAGDKTQYF TGTGCCAGTAGTTTCGGACTAGCGGGAGACAAGACCCAGTACTTC
TRBD2 TRBJ2-2 - TRBV29-1 CSVERDLNTGELFF TGCAGCGTCGAGCGGGACCTGAACACCGGGGAGCTGTTTTTT
- TRBJ2-3 - TRBV7-9 CASRPVPGDTQYF TGTGCCAGCAGGCCCGTTCCCGGAGATACGCAGTATTTT
- TRBJ2-7 - TRBV7-2 CASSFATGYSEQYF TGTGCCAGCAGCTTTGCCACAGGGTACTCCGAGCAGTACTTC
- TRBJ2-2 - TRBV13 CASSLGGGNTGELFF TGTGCCAGCAGCTTAGGGGGAGGGAACACCGGGGAGCTGTTTTTT
- TRBJ2-7 - TRBV28 CASSLSVREQYF TGTGCCAGCAGTTTATCGGTCCGCGAGCAGTACTTC
TRBD1 TRBJ1-4 - TRBV24-1 CATSDPDRDEKLFF TGTGCCACCAGTGATCCGGACAGGGATGAAAAACTGTTTTTT
TRBD1 TRBJ2-1 - TRBV29-1 CSVTGQGIHEQFF TGCAGCGTTACCGGACAGGGTATCCATGAGCAGTTCTTC
- TRBJ1-1 few TRBV28 CASSFLNTEAFF TGTGCCAGCAGTTTCTTGAACACTGAAGCTTTCTTT
- TRBJ1-2 - TRBV5-1 CASSSVGERTGYTF TGCGCCAGCAGCTCGGTCGGGGAGCGGACTGGCTACACCTTC
- TRBJ2-7 - TRBV5-1 CASSFEGLSNEQYF TGCGCCAGCAGCTTCGAAGGCCTTTCTAACGAGCAGTACTTC
- TRBJ2-2 - TRBV7-2 CASSSNGVGGELFF TGTGCCAGCAGCTCTAATGGGGTTGGAGGGGAGCTGTTTTTT
- TRBJ2-5 - TRBV3-1 CASSQVSGAQYF TGTGCCAGCAGCCAAGTTTCGGGAGCTCAGTACTTC
TRBD2 TRBJ2-5 - TRBV7-2 CASSPGLERETQYF TGTGCCAGCAGCCCAGGACTAGAGAGAGAGACCCAGTACTTC
TRBD1 TRBJ1-1 - TRBV7-9 CASRLGTGGNTEAFF TGTGCCAGCAGGCTGGGGACAGGGGGGAACACTGAAGCTTTCTTT
TRBD1 TRBJ2-3 - TRBV19 CASSIPARGRDTQYF TGTGCCAGTAGTATACCGGCCAGGGGGCGAGATACGCAGTATTTT
TRBD2 TRBJ2-5 - TRBV7-2 CASSLEAGGTTGKTQYF TGTGCCAGCAGCTTAGAAGCGGGAGGCACAACTGGAAAGACCCAGTACTTC
TRBD1 TRBJ1-5 - TRBV20-1 CSARTGGSQPQHF TGCAGTGCTAGAACAGGGGGGAGTCAGCCCCAGCATTTT
- TRBJ2-7 - TRBV2 CASSFPGYSSYEQYF TGTGCCAGCAGTTTTCCGGGATACAGCTCCTACGAGCAGTACTTC
TRBD2 TRBJ2-1 - TRBV7-9 CASRRTSGTAFYNEQFF TGTGCCAGCAGACGGACTAGCGGGACAGCTTTCTACAATGAGCAGTTCTTC
- TRBJ2-2 - TRBV10-3 CAISETTRSRGPNTGELFF TGTGCCATCAGTGAGACAACCAGATCCAGGGGTCCGAACACCGGGGAGCTGTTTTTT
- TRBJ2-7 - TRBV5-6 CASSRRAGISYEQYF TGTGCCAGCAGCCGCCGAGCAGGTATCTCCTACGAGCAGTACTTC
TRBD1 TRBJ1-1 - TRBV3-1 CASSAPRGQVTEAFF TGTGCCAGCAGCGCACCCAGGGGGCAAGTCACTGAAGCTTTCTTT
TRBD1 TRBJ1-4 - TRBV18 CASSPTGTRSNEKLFF TGTGCCAGCTCACCGACAGGGACGCGATCTAATGAAAAACTGTTTTTT
- TRBJ1-5 - TRBV6-1 CASSGAPGHNSNQPQHF TGTGCCAGCAGTGGAGCACCGGGACATAATAGCAATCAGCCCCAGCATTTT
- TRBJ2-7 - TRBV25-1 CASSAHLPKTYEQYF TGTGCCAGCAGTGCACACCTCCCGAAAACCTACGAGCAGTACTTC
- TRBJ2-1 - TRBV25-1 CASSELWADTYNEQFF TGTGCCAGCAGTGAGTTATGGGCCGACACCTACAATGAGCAGTTCTTC
- TRBJ1-3 - TRBV30 CAWSDKGPFSGNTIYF TGTGCCTGGAGTGATAAGGGACCATTCTCTGGAAACACCATATATTTT
TRBD1 TRBJ1-4 - TRBV6-5 CASSTTGTNEKLFF TGTGCCAGCAGTACGACAGGGACAAATGAAAAACTGTTTTTT
- TRBJ2-2 - TRBV5-1 CASSLDGTNGELFF TGCGCCAGCAGCTTGGACGGAACCAACGGGGAGCTGTTTTTT